These 20 T cell receptor beta chains came from one sample sequenced in a study of OX40 agonist ivuxolimab in advanced cancers. Libraries were prepared by immunoSEQ multiplex PCR; TCRdb keeps only in-frame clonotypes and omits some of them. The sample has roughly 58,000 clones, 87% seen once. This specimen was CD4+ or CD8+ T cells sorted from blood, taken in a trial of the OX40 agonist ivuxolimab. The receptors were sampled from an adult with an advanced solid tumor such as melanoma, head and neck, liver or kidney cancer.

The chain combines TRBV28 with TRBJ1-1, with a tentative D call TRBD1 (5 bases). The germline CDR1 and CDR2 sequences are MDHEN and SYDVKM. CDR3 length equals 12 residues. V was shortened by 4 bases and J by 4 bases, with 7 bases between the two germline ends. CDR3 sequence reads: CASSWGGTEAFF. CDR3 DNA sequence: TGTGCCAGCAGTTGGGGCGGCACTGAAGCTTTCTTT.

The chain recombines TRBV5-8 with TRBJ1-1; D ambiguous. Germline assignment: CDR1 SGHTS and CDR2 YDEGEE. This CDR3 contains 15 residues. V was shortened by 0 bases and J by 1 base, with 10 bases between the two germline ends. CDR3 bases: TGTGCCAGCAGCTTGGGAATTCGGGAGAACACTGAAGCTTTCTTT. Encoded protein: CASSLGIRENTEAFF. Supplemented by reference TRBV5-8 and TRBJ1-1, the full variable domain reads EAGVTQSPTHLIKTRGQQATLRCSPISGHTSVYWYQQALGLGLQFLLWYDEGEERNRGNFPPRFSGRQFPNYSSELNVNALELEDSALYLCASSLGIRENTEAFFGQGTRLTVV.

V gene TRBV2 combines with J gene TRBJ1-4, with TRBD1 matching over 7 bases. The CDR3 contains 15 residues. V lost 4 bases to trimming and J lost 7 bases; unmatched junction nucleotides: 9. CDR1 is SNHLY, CDR2 FYNNEI, per germline. CDR3 sequence: CASSVSGAGGEKLFF. CDR3 coding DNA: TGTGCCAGCAGTGTTTCAGGGGCAGGGGGTGAAAAACTGTTTTTT.

The chain carries TRBV6-1 and TRBJ1-2, with D perhaps TRBD1 (5 bases). This CDR3 has 12 residues. V dropped 4 bases and J dropped 4 bases, with 7 bases sitting between them. The V gene's germline CDR1 is MNHNS and CDR2 SASEGT. CDR3 in DNA: TGTGCCAGCAGTGGACAGTTCTATGGCTACACCTTC. Its translation: CASSGQFYGYTF.

This clone was recorded once. This rearrangement joins TRBV5-3 to TRBJ2-2, with a tentative D call TRBD1 (6 bases). TRBV5-3 is reported as an ORF; its role is uncertain. The CDR3 is 15 residues long. Trimming left V 8 bases short and J 4 bases short, with 18 bases between. The chain's CDR3 is CASSHGGSLTGELFF. The CDR3 DNA reads TGTGCCAGCAGTCATGGGGGCTCTCTCACCGGGGAGCTGTTTTTT.

The chain is built from TRBV27 and TRBJ2-5; TRBD1 matches at 7 bases. This CDR3 region has 14 residues. Germline CDR1 reads MNHEY; CDR2 reads SMNVEV (reference sequence). The junction had 6 bases not matched to a gene; V was cut back by 5 bases and J by 3 bases. The CDR3 region has the DNA TGTGCCAGCAGTCCCCGGGACAGCAAAGAGACCCAGTACTTC. As protein: CASSPRDSKETQYF.

The sample holds a few counts of this clone. The gene calls are TRBV19 and TRBJ1-4; 8 bases are shared with TRBD1. The CDR3 totals 12 residues. Germline loops: CDR1 LNHDA, CDR2 SQIVND (reference sequence). V trimming: 6 bases; J trimming: 13 bases; junction bases outside the gene matches: 7. The CDR3 bases are TGTGCCAGTAGCCCAGACAGGGGAAGACTGTTTTTT. Translation gives CASSPDRGRLFF.

This rearrangement joins TRBV27 to TRBJ2-7, with TRBD2 matching 11 bases. Losses at the gene ends were 4 bases for V and 0 bases for J; bases not matched to a gene: 2. This CDR3 contains 15 residues. CDR1 and CDR2 from the germline V gene are MNHEY and SMNVEV (reference sequence). As DNA, the CDR3 is TGTGCCAGCAGTTCCCTAGCGGGGGGCTCCTACGAGCAGTACTTC. Amino acids: CASSSLAGGSYEQYF.

V usage is TRBV5-1 and J usage is TRBJ1-2; 7 bases align to TRBD1. This CDR3 has 13 residues. V gave up 4 bases and J gave up 2 bases; unmatched junction bases: 2. Germline V gene sequence: CDR1 SGHRS, CDR2 YFSETQ. CDR3 sequence (DNA): TGCGCCAGCAGCGCGGGACAGAACTATGGCTACACCTTC. Translating gives CASSAGQNYGYTF.

This clone has only a few counts. The chain has TRBV5-4 and TRBJ2-2; the match to TRBD1 covers 9 bases. The CDR3 loop spans 14 amino acids. Germline assignment: CDR1 SGHNT and CDR2 YYREEE (reference sequence). Trimming cost V 5 bases and J 4 bases; bases outside gene matches: 3. CDR3 loop: CASRTTGGTGELFF. The CDR3 DNA is TGTGCCAGCAGGACGACAGGGGGCACCGGGGAGCTGTTTTTT.

This rearrangement joins TRBV9 to TRBJ1-5; the D is unclear. CDR1 is SGDLS, CDR2 YYNGEE, per germline. The V end was cut by 0 bases, the J end by 10 bases, with 14 bases between. This CDR3 is built from 14 residues. CDR3 nucleotide sequence: TGTGCCAGCAGCGTAGAAGAGAGCGGCAGCCCCCAGCATTTT. Encoded protein: CASSVEESGSPQHF.

The chain uses TRBV29-1 and TRBJ2-6; D not resolved. The CDR3 consists of 12 residues. Trimming stripped 7 bases from V and 2 bases from J, with 6 bases between. Germline CDR1 reads SQVTM; CDR2 reads ANQGSEA. The CDR3 DNA follows: TGCAGCGCCATGGCTGGGGCCAACGTCCTGACTTTC. This codes for CSAMAGANVLTF.

In its sample, this clone was seen a few times. The chain joins TRBV19 to TRBJ2-7, with D hard to call. This CDR3 is built from 14 residues. Germline V CDR1 and CDR2: LNHDA, SQIVND (reference sequence). The germline V and J ends were trimmed by 3 bases and 0 bases, with 9 bases remaining between them. CDR3 sequence reads: CASSIAVDSYEQYF. DNA of the CDR3: TGTGCCAGTAGTATCGCAGTCGACTCCTACGAGCAGTACTTC.

This rearrangement joins TRBV18 to TRBJ2-3, with D unresolved. The length of the CDR3 is 13 residues. Germline CDR1 reads KGHSH; CDR2 reads LQKENI. V was cut by 0 bases and J by 3 bases, with 4 bases left in between. Here the CDR3 reads CASSPPVTDTQYF. In DNA, the CDR3 is TGTGCCAGCTCACCACCGGTTACAGATACGCAGTATTTT.

The chain couples TRBV13 to TRBJ2-7; 11 nucleotides agree with TRBD2. This CDR3 region has 14 residues. Germline trimming cut 6 bases from V and 1 base from J; bases unmatched to any gene: 2. Germline V gives CDR1 PRHDT, CDR2 FYEKMQ (reference sequence). The CDR3 protein is CASRLAGGSYEQYF. The CDR3 DNA reads TGTGCCAGCAGGCTAGCGGGAGGTTCCTACGAGCAGTACTTC.

CDR3 amino acids: CASSLAYGVLNTEAFF. The CDR3 coding sequence is TGTGCCAGCAGCTTGGCGTACGGGGTTTTGAACACTGAAGCTTTCTTT. The genes are TRBV5-4 and TRBJ1-1; D unclear. The CDR3 has 16 residues. With 0 bases removed from V and 0 bases from J, the gap between germline ends came to 12 bases. Germline assignment: CDR1 SGHNT and CDR2 YYREEE (reference sequence).

The genes are TRBV10-2 and TRBJ2-2; no clear D gene. The ends were cut back, 2 bases at V and 2 bases at J, with 6 bases in the middle. The CDR3 extends over 14 amino acids. Germline CDR1 WSHSY, CDR2 SAAADI. The CDR3 loop reads CASSEGRNTGELFF. CDR3 nucleotides: TGCGCCAGCAGTGAGGGTAGAAACACCGGGGAGCTGTTTTTT.

The J gene is TRBJ1-4, the V gene TRBV28; perhaps TRBD1 as D (5 bases). Germline V gene lookup returns CDR1 MDHEN and CDR2 SYDVKM. The CDR3 sequence is 14 residues long. Trimming removed 2 bases at V and 6 bases at J, with 10 bases between. The CDR3 DNA reads TGTGCCAGCAGTTTAAGGGGAGGGTATGAAAAACTGTTTTTT. Translated, it gives CASSLRGGYEKLFF.

CDR3 protein: CASSGGLAGANPSTDTQYF. DNA for the CDR3: TGTGCCAGCAGCGGGGGACTAGCGGGGGCCAATCCTAGCACAGATACGCAGTATTTT. This sequence joins TRBV5-6 and TRBJ2-3; 14 nucleotides line up with TRBD2. The CDR3 has 19 amino acids. Germline lookup yields CDR1 SGHDT and CDR2 YYEEEE. Trimming cost V 4 bases and J 0 bases; bases outside gene matches: 10. Complete variable domain (other parts from reference TRBV5-6 and TRBJ2-3): DAGVTQSPTHLIKTRGQQVTLRCSPKSGHDTVSWYQQALGQGPQFIFQYYEEEERQRGNFPDRFSGHQFPNYSSELNVNALLLGDSALYLCASSGGLAGANPSTDTQYFGPGTRLTVL.

V and J are TRBV19 and TRBJ2-6; possibly TRBD1 for D (6 bases). V dropped 7 bases and J dropped 4 bases, with 14 bases sitting between them. CDR1 and CDR2 from the germline V gene are LNHDA and SQIVND (reference sequence). The CDR3 covers 15 residues. The CDR3 region is CASTPGQSGANVLTF. CDR3 DNA sequence: TGTGCCAGTACCCCAGGACAGAGCGGGGCCAACGTCCTGACTTTC.